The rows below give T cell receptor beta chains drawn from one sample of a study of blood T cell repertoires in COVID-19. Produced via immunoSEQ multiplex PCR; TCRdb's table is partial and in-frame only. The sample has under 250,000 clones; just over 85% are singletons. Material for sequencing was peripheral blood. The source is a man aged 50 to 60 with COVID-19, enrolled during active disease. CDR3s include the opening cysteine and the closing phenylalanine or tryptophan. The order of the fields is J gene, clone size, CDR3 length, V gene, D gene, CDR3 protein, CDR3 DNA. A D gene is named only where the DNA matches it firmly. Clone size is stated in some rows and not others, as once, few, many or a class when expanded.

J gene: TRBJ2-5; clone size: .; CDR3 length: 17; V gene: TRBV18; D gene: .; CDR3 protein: CASSPRGANDIGETQYF; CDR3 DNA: TGTGCCAGCTCACCACGTGGAGCAAACGATATAGGAGAGACCCAGTACTTC
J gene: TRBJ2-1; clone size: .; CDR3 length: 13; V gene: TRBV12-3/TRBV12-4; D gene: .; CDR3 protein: CASSLAGRNEQFF; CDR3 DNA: TGTGCCAGCAGTTTAGCGGGGCGCAATGAGCAGTTCTTC
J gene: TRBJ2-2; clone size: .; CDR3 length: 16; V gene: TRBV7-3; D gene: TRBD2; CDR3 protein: CASRLAGAPGTGELFF; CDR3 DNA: TGTGCCTCCCGGCTAGCGGGGGCCCCGGGGACCGGGGAGCTGTTTTTT
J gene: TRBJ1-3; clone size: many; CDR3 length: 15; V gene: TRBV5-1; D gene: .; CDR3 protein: CASSSEYGIGNTIYF; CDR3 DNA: TGCGCCAGCAGCTCAGAGTACGGGATTGGAAACACCATATATTTT
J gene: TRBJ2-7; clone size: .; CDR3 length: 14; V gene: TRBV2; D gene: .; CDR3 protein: CASSDSRISYEQYF; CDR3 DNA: TGTGCCAGCTCAGACTCCCGAATAAGTTACGAGCAGTACTTC
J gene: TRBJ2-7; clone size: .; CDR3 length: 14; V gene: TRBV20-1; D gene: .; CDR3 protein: CSASGISGTYEQYF; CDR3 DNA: TGCAGTGCCAGTGGAATTAGCGGAACCTACGAGCAGTACTTC
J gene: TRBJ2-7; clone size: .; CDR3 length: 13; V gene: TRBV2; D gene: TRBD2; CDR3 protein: CASRSSGSYEQYF; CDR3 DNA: TGTGCCAGCCGATCTAGCGGCTCCTACGAGCAGTACTTC
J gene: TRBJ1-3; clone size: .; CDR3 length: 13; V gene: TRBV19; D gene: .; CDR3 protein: CATDGDSGNTIYF; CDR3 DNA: TGTGCCACCGATGGAGACTCTGGAAACACCATATATTTT
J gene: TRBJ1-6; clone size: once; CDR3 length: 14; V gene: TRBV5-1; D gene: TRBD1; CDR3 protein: CASSWTGRDSPLHF; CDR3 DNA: TGCGCCAGCAGCTGGACAGGGAGGGATTCACCCCTCCACTTT
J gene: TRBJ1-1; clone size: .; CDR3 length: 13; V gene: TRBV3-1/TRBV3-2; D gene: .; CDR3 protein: CASSQTPNTEAFF; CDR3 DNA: TGTGCCAGCAGCCAAACACCCAACACTGAAGCTTTCTTT